A selection of T cell receptor beta chains follows, all from one sample in a study of patients and donors after allogeneic stem cell transplantation. MiXCR was run by TCRdb on the RT-PCR reads, yielding one entry per CDR3 protein. Seen here are roughly 140,000 distinct CDR3 sequences, about 40% observed once, and the top ten hold around half. Sequencing was done on a sample of blood, either unsorted or a sorted T cell fraction (not recorded which). Receptors were obtained from a human donor who was either an allogeneic HSCT recipient or a stem cell or donor lymphocyte infusion donor (not recorded which). It is not recorded whose cells these are; they may come from a transplant donor. Each CDR3 is given with its conserved first and last residue. Fields, in order: CDR3 length, clone size, D gene, J gene, V gene, CDR3 protein, CDR3 DNA. The D gene is left open where the match is weak. Only some rows state a clone size, as once, few, many or a class for expanded clones.

>16|NA|TRBD1|TRBJ2-6|TRBV12-3/TRBV12-4
CASSPNRGSGANVLTF
TGTGCCAGCAGTCCCAACAGGGGATCTGGGGCCAACGTCCTGACTTTC
>16|NA|NA|TRBJ2-7|TRBV7-6
CASSLFPGTRDYEQYF
TGTGCCAGCAGCTTATTCCCCGGGACTCGCGACTACGAGCAGTACTTC
>15|few|NA|TRBJ1-5|TRBV25-1
CASSSGEGSNQPQHF
TGTGCCAGCAGTTCGGGGGAGGGGAGCAATCAGCCCCAGCATTTT
>13|once|NA|TRBJ1-2|TRBV25-1
CASSESGAYGYTF
TGTGCCAGCAGTGAATCAGGGGCCTATGGCTACACCTTC
>13|few|NA|TRBJ1-4|TRBV12-3/TRBV12-4
CASSFWEGEKLFF
TGTGCCAGCAGTTTTTGGGAGGGTGAAAAACTGTTTTTT
>14|NA|TRBD2|TRBJ2-5|TRBV24-1
CATSLSGAQETQYF
TGTGCCACCAGTTTAAGCGGGGCCCAAGAGACCCAGTACTTC
>14|once|NA|TRBJ2-1|TRBV6-2/TRBV6-3
CASSYSGRPWEQFF
TGTGCCAGCAGTTACTCGGGTAGACCGTGGGAGCAGTTCTTC
>12|few|NA|TRBJ2-7|TRBV12-3/TRBV12-4
CASSFPGHEQYF
TGTGCCAGCAGTTTCCCAGGTCACGAGCAGTACTTC
>14|few|NA|TRBJ1-6|TRBV3-1
CASSQGGAFGALHF
TGTGCCAGCAGCCAAGGAGGTGCCTTTGGGGCCCTCCACTTT
>14|NA|NA|TRBJ1-2|TRBV6-5
CASSYEGSNDGCTF
TGTGCCAGCAGTTACGAGGGTTCTAATGATGGCTGCACCTTC
>16|NA|TRBD1|TRBJ1-1|TRBV3-1
CASSSGTGGFRTEAFF
TGTGCCAGCAGCTCCGGGACAGGGGGCTTTCGCACTGAAGCTTTCTTT
>15|few|TRBD1|TRBJ1-6|TRBV9
CASSQQTGRDSPLHF
TGTGCCAGCAGCCAGCAGACAGGGAGAGATTCACCCCTCCACTTT
>15|few|NA|TRBJ1-1|TRBV7-3
CASSLGGPSNTEAFF
TGTGCCAGCAGCCTAGGTGGACCCTCGAACACTGAAGCTTTCTTT
>15|NA|NA|TRBJ1-1|TRBV5-1
CASGLGGAPNTEAFF
TGCGCCAGCGGCCTAGGAGGGGCCCCGAACACTGAAGCTTTCTTT
>16|NA|TRBD2|TRBJ2-1|TRBV28
CASSINRGGAYNEQFF
TGTGCCAGCAGTATCAATCGCGGGGGGGCCTACAATGAGCAGTTCTTC
>13|few|NA|TRBJ2-5|TRBV7-3
CASSFGVQETQYF
TGTGCCAGCAGCTTTGGGGTCCAAGAGACCCAGTACTTC
>17|NA|TRBD2|TRBJ2-1|TRBV7-6
CASSLASLAGGPNEQFF
TGTGCCAGCAGCTTAGCCTCCTTAGCGGGGGGGCCTAATGAGCAGTTCTTC
>15|NA|NA|TRBJ2-1|TRBV4-2
CASSQFGLAPNEQFF
TGTGCCAGCAGCCAATTCGGCCTGGCCCCCAATGAGCAGTTCTTC
>14|NA|TRBD2|TRBJ2-5|TRBV3-1
CASGLAGSPETQYF
TGTGCCAGCGGGCTAGCGGGGAGTCCAGAGACCCAGTACTTC
>13|NA|NA|TRBJ1-2|TRBV29-1
CSVPIGWDYGYTF
TGCAGCGTTCCAATAGGGTGGGACTATGGCTACACCTTC
>16|NA|NA|TRBJ2-7|TRBV5-1
CASSSPRDGFIYEQYF
TGCGCCAGCAGCTCACCGCGGGACGGATTTATTTACGAGCAGTACTTC
>19|NA|TRBD1|TRBJ1-2|TRBV7-9
CASSFGIGQGEKRDYGYTF
TGTGCCAGCAGCTTCGGGATTGGACAGGGGGAAAAGCGAGACTATGGCTACACCTTC
>15|NA|TRBD1|TRBJ1-2|TRBV9
CASSAKDRLAAGYTF
TGTGCCAGCAGCGCGAAGGACAGGTTGGCTGCTGGCTACACCTTC
>15|NA|TRBD1|TRBJ1-2|TRBV4-1
CASSQVRGRGYGYTF
TGCGCCAGCAGCCAAGTGAGGGGGCGCGGGTATGGCTACACCTTC
>11|NA|NA|TRBJ2-3|TRBV12-3/TRBV12-4
CASRVRVRQYF
TGTGCCAGCAGGGTCCGGGTACGGCAGTATTTT
>13|NA|TRBD2|TRBJ2-3|TRBV9
CASRTSDTDTQYF
TGTGCCAGCAGGACTAGCGACACAGATACGCAGTATTTT